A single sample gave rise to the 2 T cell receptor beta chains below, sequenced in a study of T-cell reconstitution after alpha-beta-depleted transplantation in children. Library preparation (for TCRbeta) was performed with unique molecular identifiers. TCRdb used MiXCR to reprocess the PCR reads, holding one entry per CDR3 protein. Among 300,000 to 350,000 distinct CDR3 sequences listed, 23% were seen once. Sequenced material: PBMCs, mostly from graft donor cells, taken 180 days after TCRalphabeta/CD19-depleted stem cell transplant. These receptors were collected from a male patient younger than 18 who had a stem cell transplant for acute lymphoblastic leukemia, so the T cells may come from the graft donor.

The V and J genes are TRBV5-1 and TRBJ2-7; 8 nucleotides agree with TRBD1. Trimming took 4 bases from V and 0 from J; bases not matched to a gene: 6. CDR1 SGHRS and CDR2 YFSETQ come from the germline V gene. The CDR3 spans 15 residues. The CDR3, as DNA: TGCGCCAGCAGCGCTTGGACAGGGACCTCCTACGAGCAGTACTTC. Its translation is CASSAWTGTSYEQYF.

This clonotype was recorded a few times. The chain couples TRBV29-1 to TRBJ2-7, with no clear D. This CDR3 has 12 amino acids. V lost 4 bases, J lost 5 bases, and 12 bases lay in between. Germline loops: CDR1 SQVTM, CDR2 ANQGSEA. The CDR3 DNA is TGCAGCGTTGCTGGGGATCCGGACGAGCAGTACTTC. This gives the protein CSVAGDPDEQYF.